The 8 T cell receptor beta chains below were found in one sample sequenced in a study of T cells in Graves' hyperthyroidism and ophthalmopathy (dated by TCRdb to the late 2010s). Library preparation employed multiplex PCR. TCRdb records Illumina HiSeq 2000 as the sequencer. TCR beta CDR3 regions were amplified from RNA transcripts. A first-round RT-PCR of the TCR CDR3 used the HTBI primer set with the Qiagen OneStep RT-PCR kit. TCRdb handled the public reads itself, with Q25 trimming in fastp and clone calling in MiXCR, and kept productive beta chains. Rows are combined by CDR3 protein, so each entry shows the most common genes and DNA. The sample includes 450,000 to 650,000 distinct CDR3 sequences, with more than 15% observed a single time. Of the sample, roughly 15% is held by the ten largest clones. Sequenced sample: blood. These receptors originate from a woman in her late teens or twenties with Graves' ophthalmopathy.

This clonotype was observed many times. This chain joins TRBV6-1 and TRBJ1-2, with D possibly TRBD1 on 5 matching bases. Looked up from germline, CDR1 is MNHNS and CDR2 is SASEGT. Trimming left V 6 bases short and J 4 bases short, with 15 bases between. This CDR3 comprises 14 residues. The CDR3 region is CASRPSTDLYGYTF. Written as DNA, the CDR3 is TGTGCCAGCAGACCTTCGACAGACCTCTATGGCTACACCTTC.

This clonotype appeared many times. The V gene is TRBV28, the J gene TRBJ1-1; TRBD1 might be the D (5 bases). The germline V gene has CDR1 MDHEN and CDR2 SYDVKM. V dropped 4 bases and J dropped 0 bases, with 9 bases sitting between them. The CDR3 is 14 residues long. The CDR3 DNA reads TGTGCCAGCAGTTCCAGGGCCATGAACACTGAAGCTTTCTTT. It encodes CASSSRAMNTEAFF.

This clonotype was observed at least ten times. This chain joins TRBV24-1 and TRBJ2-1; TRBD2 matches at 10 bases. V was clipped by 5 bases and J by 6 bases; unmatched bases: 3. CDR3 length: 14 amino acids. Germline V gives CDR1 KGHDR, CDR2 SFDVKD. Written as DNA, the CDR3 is TGTGCCACCAGTGGCCTAGCGGGAGCCAATGAGCAGTTCTTC. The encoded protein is CATSGLAGANEQFF.

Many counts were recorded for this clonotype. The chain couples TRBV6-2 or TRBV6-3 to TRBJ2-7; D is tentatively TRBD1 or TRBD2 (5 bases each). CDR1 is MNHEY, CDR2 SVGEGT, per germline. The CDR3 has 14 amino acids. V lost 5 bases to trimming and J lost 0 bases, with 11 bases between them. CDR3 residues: CASSGTGISYEQYF. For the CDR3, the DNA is TGTGCCAGCAGTGGGACCGGGATCTCCTACGAGCAGTACTTC.

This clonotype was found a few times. The CDR3, as DNA: TGTGCCAGCAGCCTAGAGGGGACCGGGAACACCGGGGAGCTGTTTTTT. This codes for CASSLEGTGNTGELFF. This rearrangement joins TRBV7-2 to TRBJ2-2, with D perhaps matching TRBD1 or TRBD2 (5 bases each). CDR3 size: 16 residues. V dropped 5 bases and J dropped 1 base, with 14 bases sitting between them. CDR1 SGHTA and CDR2 FQGNSA come from the germline V gene.

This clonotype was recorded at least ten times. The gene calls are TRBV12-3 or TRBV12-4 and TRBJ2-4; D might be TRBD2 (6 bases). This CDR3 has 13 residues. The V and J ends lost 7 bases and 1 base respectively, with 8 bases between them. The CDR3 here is CASTRGAKNIQYF. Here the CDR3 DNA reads TGTGCCAGCACCCGGGGGGCCAAAAACATTCAGTACTTC.

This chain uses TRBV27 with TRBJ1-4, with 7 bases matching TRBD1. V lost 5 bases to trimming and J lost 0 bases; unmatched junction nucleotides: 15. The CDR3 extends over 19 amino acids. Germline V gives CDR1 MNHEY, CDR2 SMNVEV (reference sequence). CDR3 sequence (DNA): TGTGCCAGCAGTCCCATCGGACAGGACCCTTTTGCAACTAATGAAAAACTGTTTTTT. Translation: CASSPIGQDPFATNEKLFF.

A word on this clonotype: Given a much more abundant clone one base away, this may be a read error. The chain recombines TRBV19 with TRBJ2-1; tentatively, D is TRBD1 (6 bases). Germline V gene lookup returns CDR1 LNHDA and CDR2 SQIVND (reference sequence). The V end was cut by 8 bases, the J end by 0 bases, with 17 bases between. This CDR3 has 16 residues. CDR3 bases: TGTGCCAGTGACCACGGACAGTGGTACTCCTACAATGAGCAGTTCTTC. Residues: CASDHGQWYSYNEQFF.